The 4 T cell receptor beta chains presented below share a single source sample, sequenced in a study of regulatory T cells in long-lasting Graves disease. Regarding time point: newly diagnosed GD, antithyroid drugs for less than 3 months. The authors made the TCR library using RNA they extracted from PBMCs. Combining iRepertoire HTBI primers with Arm-PCR of CDR3 regions, the authors built TCR beta libraries. TCRdb independently ran MiXCR on the multiplex PCR reads; one entry per CDR3 protein. The sample includes hundreds of thousands of distinct CDR3 sequences, 16% seen only once; the top ten take roughly 27%. The same sample was also studied in work on T cells in Graves' hyperthyroidism and ophthalmopathy.

Sequences were derived from peripheral blood mononuclear cells (PBMCs), sampled at new diagnosis, from a patient treated with antithyroid drugs. All receptors derive from a man aged 40-49 years with Graves disease.

This clonotype was detected many times. The V gene is TRBV11-2, the J gene TRBJ1-4; D remains unclear. V lost 2 bases and J lost 0, with 4 bases in between. The CDR3 is 14 amino acids. Germline V gives CDR1 SGHAT, CDR2 FQNNGV. The CDR3 sequence: CASSLSPTNEKLFF. The CDR3 DNA reads TGTGCCAGCAGCTTATCCCCAACTAATGAAAAACTGTTTTTT.

The V call is TRBV15, the J call TRBJ1-1; the D is unclear. V lost 0 bases to trimming and J lost 4 bases, with 3 bases between them. The germline CDR1 and CDR2 sequences are LNHNV and YYDKDF (reference sequence). CDR3 length: 12 amino acids. The CDR3 reads CATSRDFTEAFF. The CDR3 nucleotides read TGTGCCACCAGCAGAGATTTCACTGAAGCTTTCTTT.

In its sample, this clonotype was seen many times. V and J are TRBV4-2 and TRBJ1-6; TRBD1 matches at 9 bases. The V segment lost 4 bases and the J segment 6 bases; nucleotides outside the gene matches: 4. This CDR3 contains 15 residues. The V gene's germline CDR1 is LGHNA and CDR2 YNFKEQ. In DNA, the CDR3 is TGTGCCAGCAGCCTCGGGGGACAGGGTAATTCACCCCTCCACTTT. This sequence encodes CASSLGGQGNSPLHF.

This clonotype occurred many times. The chain joins TRBV7-3 to TRBJ2-5; a possible D gene is TRBD1 (5 bases). The CDR3 sequence is 14 residues long. In germline, CDR1 is SGHTA, CDR2 FQGTGA. V lost 5 bases and J lost 4, with 14 bases in between. CDR3 coding DNA: TGTGCCAGCAGCCCAGGGTCGACCGGAGAGACCCAGTACTTC. It encodes CASSPGSTGETQYF.